The rows below give T cell receptor beta chains drawn from one sample of a study of vaccination and CD4 T cells after COVID-19. Their antigens remain unidentified. TCRdb analysed the PCR reads with MiXCR anew, one entry per CDR3 protein. The sample holds 15,000 or so distinct CDR3 sequences; around 56% are singletons and the top ten take more than 9.5%. Sequencing was performed on CD4+ T cells from blood, cultured in vitro. The receptors were sampled from a human donor who had recovered from COVID-19. CDR3s include the opening cysteine and the closing phenylalanine or tryptophan. The D gene is left open where the match is weak. Not every row has a clone size; where given, it reads once, few, many or a size class.

d_call j_call clone_size v_call cdr3_nt cdr3_aa
TRBD2 TRBJ2-7 - TRBV14 TGTGCCAGCACCCCAAACGGGGGGGGCGAGCAGTACTTC CASTPNGGGEQYF
TRBD1 TRBJ1-1 - TRBV20-1 TGCAGTGCTAGAGAGCCAGGGGGCAAGGGAACTGAAGCTTTCTTT CSAREPGGKGTEAFF
TRBD1 TRBJ1-2 few TRBV6-1 TGTGCCAGCAGCGGGACAGTCTATGGCTACACCTTC CASSGTVYGYTF
- TRBJ2-2 - TRBV10-1 TGCGCCAGCAGTGAGTCCAGGGGCGGGGAGCTGTTTTTT CASSESRGGELFF
- TRBJ1-3 few TRBV6-2/TRBV6-3 TGTGCCAGCAGCCCTGTACGGGGGAGAGAAAACACCATATATTTT CASSPVRGRENTIYF
- TRBJ1-2 - TRBV20-1 TGCAGTGCTACCCCCGGGGACTATGGCTACACCTTC CSATPGDYGYTF
- TRBJ2-5 - TRBV24-1 TGTGCCACCAGTGATGGGTACCAAGAGACCCAGTACTTC CATSDGYQETQYF
- TRBJ1-4 - TRBV9 TGTGCCAGCAGCGTAGAGGGGAGGGCTGAAAAACTGTTTTTT CASSVEGRAEKLFF
TRBD2 TRBJ2-1 - TRBV19 TGTGCCAGTAGTCGGGTCGGGGGACTAGCTTACAATGAGCAGTTCTTC CASSRVGGLAYNEQFF
- TRBJ2-3 - TRBV7-8 TGTGCCAGCAGGGCTGGACGCGACCAAAAGACAGATACGCAGTATTTT CASRAGRDQKTDTQYF
- TRBJ1-1 - TRBV6-1 TGTGCCAGCAGTAAATACAGAGACACTGAAGCTTTCTTT CASSKYRDTEAFF
- TRBJ2-7 - TRBV29-1 TGCAGCGTTCAAAGCGGGCTATTCTCCTACGAGCAGTACTTC CSVQSGLFSYEQYF
- TRBJ1-5 - TRBV28 TGTGCCAGCAGTGAGACCAGGGGATCCCCAGATCAGCCCCAGCATTTT CASSETRGSPDQPQHF
TRBD1 TRBJ2-7 - TRBV20-1 TGCAGTGCTAGACAAACAGGGGGCCCCTACGAGCAGTACTTC CSARQTGGPYEQYF
TRBD1 TRBJ1-6 - TRBV20-1 TGCAGTGCTAGGACAGGGTTGGAGAATTCACCCCTCCACTTT CSARTGLENSPLHF
TRBD1 TRBJ1-5 few TRBV19 TGTGCCACCACTGACAGGGGCGGCAATCAGCCCCAGCATTTT CATTDRGGNQPQHF
- TRBJ1-1 few TRBV21-1 TGTGCCAGCAGCATAAACCGCCTACGACAGGGGGCCAATACTGAAGCTTTCTTT CASSINRLRQGANTEAFF
- TRBJ2-2 few TRBV19 TGTGCCAGTAGTTTACAGGGGAACACCGGGGAGCTGTTTTTT CASSLQGNTGELFF
- TRBJ2-7 - TRBV6-2/TRBV6-3 TGTGCCAGCAGCCGGGACTGGACCCACTACGAGCAGTACTTC CASSRDWTHYEQYF
TRBD1 TRBJ1-5 few TRBV24-1 TGTGCCACCAGTGATGGTGGACAGGGCTCTCAGCCCCAGCATTTT CATSDGGQGSQPQHF
- TRBJ2-7 - TRBV28 TGTGCCAGCAGTTCGGTGTGGGGCGCACCAGCCTACGAGCAGTACTTC CASSSVWGAPAYEQYF
TRBD1 TRBJ1-1 few TRBV20-1 TGCAGTGCTAAACAGGGGGGGACTGAAGCTTTCTTT CSAKQGGTEAFF
TRBD2 TRBJ2-2 few TRBV27 TGTGCCAGCAGTTCCGGGACTAGCTGGACCGGGGAGCTGTTTTTT CASSSGTSWTGELFF
- TRBJ1-2 - TRBV9 TGTGCCAGCAGCGCATCCCCAGGCGGTGGCTACACCTTC CASSASPGGGYTF
- TRBJ1-2 - TRBV19 TGTGCCAGTACCCCTGGACCGATGGGAACTTATGGCTACACCTTC CASTPGPMGTYGYTF
TRBD2 TRBJ2-5 - TRBV7-9 TGTGCCAGCACCTCGCAGGGACTAGCGGGATACCAAGAGACCCAGTACTTC CASTSQGLAGYQETQYF
- TRBJ1-2 - TRBV19 TGTGCCACCGGGGGCGGAAGCTATGGCTACACCTTC CATGGGSYGYTF
- TRBJ2-3 - TRBV6-1 TGTGCCAGCAGGTTCCTGAATACGCAGTATTTT CASRFLNTQYF
- TRBJ1-2 few TRBV20-1 TGCAGTGCTAGAGTTAGTAGTCACTATGGCTACACCTTC CSARVSSHYGYTF
TRBD2 TRBJ2-7 - TRBV20-1 TGCAGTGCTAGGGGCCTAGCGGGCCCGGTCCAGGAGCAGTACTTC CSARGLAGPVQEQYF
TRBD2 TRBJ2-5 few TRBV6-5 TGTGCCAGCAGTTACTCGTTGGCGGGAGGGCAGGGGGAGACCCAGTACTTC CASSYSLAGGQGETQYF
TRBD1 TRBJ1-6 - TRBV18 TGTGCCAGCTCACCGACAGGGGACGATTCACCCCTCCACTTT CASSPTGDDSPLHF
- TRBJ2-7 - TRBV6-1 TGTGCCAGCAGTGGCCCAGGGTTTTCAGGGGGGGGCGAGCAGTACTTC CASSGPGFSGGGEQYF